This T cell receptor (beta chain) is from a study of metastatic and nonmetastatic thyroid tumors. Study summary: Patients with malignant and benign thyroid disease provided blood and tumor or nodule tissue, whose repertoires were compared.

Thyroid surgery was preceded by no treatment in any patient. In its sample, this clone was seen many times. The antigen is unknown. Methods used by the authors: The study took CDR3 differences across clinicopathological groups and made a distant-metastasis classifier for papillary thyroid cancer from them. TCRdb re-analyzed the PCR reads using MiXCR. The V and J calls shown here were made by TCRdb, not taken from the authors' results. The sample has 84,000 or so clones, approximately 9% seen once; the top ten hold more than 8%. The germline CDR1 and CDR2 sequences are MNHNS and SASEGT. Germline trimming cut 6 bases from V and 7 bases from J; bases unmatched to any gene: 13. The CDR3 consists of 16 residues. Study results and limitations: When malignant thyroid tumors were compared with benign nodules, TCR beta diversity was reportedly significantly higher in the malignant tumors. This held in both blood and tumor samples.

The V and J genes are TRBV6-1 and TRBJ2-1; 9 bases are a match to TRBD1. The sequence was collected from a female donor with papillary thyroid cancer or a benign thyroid nodule (not recorded which). Some clones in this sample may be carry-over from other donors' samples. The specimen sequenced was blood. CDR3 nucleotide sequence: TGTGCCAGCAGCCGCTCACAACAGGGGGCACGGAATGAGCAGTTCTTC. Protein product: CASSRSQQGARNEQFF.